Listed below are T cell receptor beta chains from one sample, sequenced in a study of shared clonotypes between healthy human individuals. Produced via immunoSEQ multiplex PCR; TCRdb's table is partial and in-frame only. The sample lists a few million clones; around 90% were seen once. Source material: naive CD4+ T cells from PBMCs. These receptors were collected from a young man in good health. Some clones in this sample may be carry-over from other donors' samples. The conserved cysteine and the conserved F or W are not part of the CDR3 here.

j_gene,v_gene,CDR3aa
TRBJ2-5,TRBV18,ASSQYREETQY
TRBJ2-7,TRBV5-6,ASSLRSASGSYEQY
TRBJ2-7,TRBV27,ASSLARPYEQY
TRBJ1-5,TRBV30,AWSVSGRQPQH
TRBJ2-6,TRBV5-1,ASSRSARGNSGANVLT
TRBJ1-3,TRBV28,ASSPPGDSGNTIY
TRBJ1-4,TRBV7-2,ASSLQASHNEKLF
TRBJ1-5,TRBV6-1,ASSVQFSEPQH
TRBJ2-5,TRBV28,ASSPALVRETQY
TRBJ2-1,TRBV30,AWMDGGRVNEQF
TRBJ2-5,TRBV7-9,ASSPRLATQETQY
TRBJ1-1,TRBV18,ASSQNTVMNTEAF
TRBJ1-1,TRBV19,ASSPRLGTGGRRGTEAF
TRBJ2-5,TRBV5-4,ASSVRLAGGETQY
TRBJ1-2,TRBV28,ASNGPPNYGYT
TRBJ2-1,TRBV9,ASSPWGRSFGDEQF
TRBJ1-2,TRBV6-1,ASSEFGTGGFGYT
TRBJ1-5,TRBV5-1,ASSLSAGGNQPQH
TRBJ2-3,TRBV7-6,ASSLMGLAGTTDTQY
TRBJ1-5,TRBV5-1,ASSWEGLEPQH
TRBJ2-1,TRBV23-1,ATPTRLGEQF
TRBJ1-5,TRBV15,ATSSRQGPQH
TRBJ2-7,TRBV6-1,ASSDRAGTGDYEQY